Only a few counts were recorded for the clone carrying this T cell receptor (beta chain). The CDR3 has 15 amino acids. Trimming removed 0 bases at V and 6 bases at J, with 10 bases between. CDR1 is SGDLS and CDR2 is YYNGEE in the germline V gene. The data belong to a study of control samples from healthy donors and cancer patients. TCRdb's table, derived via immunoSEQ multiplex PCR, lists solely in-frame clones and lacks some. The data contain 100,000 to 150,000 clones, more than 75% of them singletons. Source material: blood. The clonotype was recovered from a man aged 18 to 30 in good health. J is TRBJ1-6 and V is TRBV9; D remains unclear. The CDR3 DNA sequence: TGTGCCAGCAGCGTAGCCAAGGACTCTAATTCACCCCTCCACTTT. This gives the protein CASSVAKDSNSPLHF.